This TCR beta chain was recovered during a study of shared clonotypes between healthy human individuals (dated by TCRdb to the early 2020s). With respect to the entire study: The cohort included a few men and a couple of women between 18 and 49 years of age. Between about 0.85 and 8.9 billion PBMCs per donor were obtained by leukapheresis. Blood TCR repertoires of roughly 5 healthy adults were deeply sequenced to estimate repertoire size and the extent of clonotype sharing between individuals. To increase sequencing depth and limit assay-specific biases, different laboratories used diverse techniques to prepare libraries and sequence TCR repertoires. Per donor, three plates each were used for CD4 naive and CD4 memory, two for CD8 naive, and one for CD8 memory. Overall study outcomes, separate from this receptor: When several donors were compared, the shared fraction of clonotypes was approximately 5% for naive CD4, 3.5% for naive CD8, more than 2% for memory CD4, and about 0.36% for memory CD8. Naive subsets generally had larger estimated clonotype richness than memory subsets did. Because the study included only a small number of donors, the genetic and exposure-history diversity represented was limited. Based on pairwise subsampling, the degree of clonotype sharing among donors was expected to be affected by sequencing depth. Compared with non-shared clonotypes, the clonotypes found in all four sorted-subset donors had higher generation probabilities. Rarefaction of sorted-subset datasets indicated incomplete sequencing despite the large sequencing depth. Only blood was sampled, and tissue TCR repertoires likely differ from those in blood.

TCR CDR3 regions were amplified from genomic DNA by multiplex PCR using the deep immunoSEQ assay. Genomic DNA extracted from each cell subset was distributed evenly over all wells of several immunoSEQ 96-well plates, and each plate served as one replicate. For sorted subsets, each replicate PCR was loaded with roughly 200 ng genomic DNA, equivalent to about 30,000 T cell genomes. The purified libraries were quantified using a Qubit 3.0 fluorometer, sized with a Bioanalyzer 2100, and then quantified again using the KAPA Library Quantification kit. Every immunoSEQ 96-well plate was sequenced on a dedicated single-read 150-cycle Illumina NextSeq 550 flow cell. The authors' pipeline ran thus. Because the immunoSEQ output held only junctional sequences and lacked quality scores, the filtering could not match the filtering applied to full-length reads. Sequences were annotated with PyIR, a Python wrapper for IgBLAST v1.9, using IMGT germline references to assign V/J genes and CDR3. Reads were removed for weak V/J assignments (E-value above 1e-6), missing CDR3, stop codons, out-of-frame junctions, or ambiguous translated residues. V3J clonotypes were defined as sequences sharing the same inferred V gene, J gene, and CDR3 amino acid sequence. To compute the percentage overlap between repertoires, the number of shared unique clonotypes was divided by the size of the smaller repertoire. Richness of each repertoire was evaluated using RTK rarefaction, the Chao1 estimator, and Recon v2.1 estimates of unobserved clonotypes. Generation probabilities for all TCRbeta clonotypes obtained by the gDNA method from several donors were computed using OLGA. TCRdb mirrors the immuneACCESS table, restricted to in-frame sequences. Some clones are absent from its copies; in checked studies, under half trace to an unresolved V gene, and the reason for the others is unknown. V, J and clone size are taken as reported in that table, and D and trimming were inferred from the DNA itself. A total of hundreds of thousands of clones appear in this sample, 80% to 95% of them only once. Around 24% of the sample belongs to the ten largest clones.

From a lookup of the germline V gene (reference sequence), CDR1 and CDR2 are SEHNR and FQNEAQ. Its CDR3 holds 17 amino acids, cysteine through phenylalanine. The DNA shown is the 51-base CDR3, in frame from base 1. Here V drops 2 bases and J drops 1 base, and the junction holds 5 bases not matched to any gene. For the CD8 naive samples, CD45RO-negative cells were positively selected for CCR7, yielding a CD45RA+CCR7+ population from which TemRA cells were excluded. The donors were healthy, HIV-negative adults with no recently reported acute infections or vaccinations. All donors were Caucasian adults living in Nashville, Tennessee, USA. Blood was obtained by leukapheresis, after which PBMCs were separated by Ficoll-Histopaque density gradient centrifugation and cryopreserved in liquid nitrogen vapor phase. Purity and quantity of every magnetically sorted T cell population were checked by analytical flow cytometry. From each sorted fraction, genomic DNA was isolated and quantified by UV absorbance on a Nanodrop 2000c.

As for this clone: Its recognized antigen is unknown. The sample holds no much larger clone one base away, and base qualities are not on file.

The sample taken for sequencing was naive CD8+ T cells sorted from blood. The cell subset or site label of this sample denotes: CD45RA+CCR7+. The chain was built from TRBV7-9 and TRBJ2-7; TRBD2 lines up with 13 middle nucleotides. This receptor was identified in a man younger than 40 in good health. The CDR3 amino acid sequence is: CASSLPRTSGSSYEQYF. DNA sequence: TGTGCCAGCAGCTTACCCAGGACTAGCGGGAGTTCCTACGAGCAGTACTTC.